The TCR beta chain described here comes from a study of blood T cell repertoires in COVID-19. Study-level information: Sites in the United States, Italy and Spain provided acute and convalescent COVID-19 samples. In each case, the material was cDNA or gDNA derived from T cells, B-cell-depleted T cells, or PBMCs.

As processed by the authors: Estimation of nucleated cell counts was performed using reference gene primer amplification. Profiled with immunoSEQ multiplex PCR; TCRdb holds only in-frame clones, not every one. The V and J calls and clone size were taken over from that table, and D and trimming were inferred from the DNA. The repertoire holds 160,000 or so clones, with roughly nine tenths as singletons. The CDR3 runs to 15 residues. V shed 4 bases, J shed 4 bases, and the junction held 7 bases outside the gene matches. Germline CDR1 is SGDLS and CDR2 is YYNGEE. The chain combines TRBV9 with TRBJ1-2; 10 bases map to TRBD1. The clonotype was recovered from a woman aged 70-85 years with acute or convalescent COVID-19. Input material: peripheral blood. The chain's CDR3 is CASSLGQGVSYGYTF. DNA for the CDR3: TGTGCCAGCAGCCTCGGACAGGGGGTCAGCTATGGCTACACCTTC. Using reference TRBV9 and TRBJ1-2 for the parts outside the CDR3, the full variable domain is DSGVTQTPKHLITATGQRVTLRCSPRSGDLSVYWYQQSLDQGLQFLIQYYNGEERAKGNILERFSAQQFPDLHSELNLSSLELGDSALYFCASSLGQGVSYGYTFGSGTRLTVV.